Listed below are T cell receptor beta chains from one sample, sequenced in a study of regulatory T cells in long-lasting Graves disease. One entry per CDR3 protein results from TCRdb running MiXCR on the multiplex PCR reads. The sample carries a few hundred thousand distinct CDR3 sequences, roughly 15% recorded once. The same sample was also studied in work on T cells in Graves' hyperthyroidism and ophthalmopathy.

The sample consisted of peripheral blood mononuclear cells (PBMCs), taken at new diagnosis, from a patient treated with antithyroid drugs. These TCRs come from a woman aged 18-29 years with Graves disease. The CDR3 runs from the conserved cysteine through the conserved F or W. D genes are given only for firm matches. Clone size is stated in some rows and not others, as once, few, many or a class when expanded.

>.|TRBV6-1|many|TRBJ1-1
TGTGCCAGCCATGGGCGACCAGGGTGGAACACTGAAGCTTTCTTT
CASHGRPGWNTEAFF
>TRBD2|TRBV28|many|TRBJ2-1
TGTGCCACCACGAACTGGGAGAGAGCGGGAGGGAATGAGCAGTTCTTC
CATTNWERAGGNEQFF
>TRBD2|TRBV11-1|many|TRBJ2-7
TGTGCCAGCAGCTTACTAGCGGGTAGCTCCTACGAGCAGTACTTC
CASSLLAGSSYEQYF
>.|TRBV2|.|TRBJ2-2
TGTGCCAGCAGTGAAAGCCCCGCGAACACCGGGGAGCTGTTTTTT
CASSESPANTGELFF
>.|TRBV12-3/TRBV12-4|many|TRBJ1-5
TGTGCCAGCAGTTCCGGGACCCGTGATCAGCCCCAGCATTTT
CASSSGTRDQPQHF
>.|TRBV20-1|few|TRBJ1-3
TGCAGTGCTCATCCCGCAGGGACGGATGGAAACACCATATATTTT
CSAHPAGTDGNTIYF
>.|TRBV30|many|TRBJ1-2
TGTGCCTGGAGTGTACAGAACAGATTCTACACCTTC
CAWSVQNRFYTF
>TRBD2|TRBV6-1|many|TRBJ2-1
TGTGCCAGCAGTGAATACCCACTAGCGGCTAGCTCCTACAATGAGCAGTTCTTC
CASSEYPLAASSYNEQFF
>TRBD1|TRBV5-1|few|TRBJ1-2
TGCGCCAGCAGCGTGCAGGGGGACTCTAACTATGGCTACACCTTC
CASSVQGDSNYGYTF
>TRBD2|TRBV9|few|TRBJ2-7
TGTGCCAGCAGCGAGGGGGGACTAGCGGGAGAATACGAGCAGTACTTC
CASSEGGLAGEYEQYF
>TRBD2|TRBV5-1|.|TRBJ2-1
TGCGCCAGCAGCAGCCAAGGGACTAGCGGGGGGGCGAAGTTCTTC
CASSSQGTSGGAKFF
>TRBD2|TRBV28|many|TRBJ2-1
TGTGCCAGCAGTTTCCTAGCGGGAGGGTCGAATGAGCAGTTCTTC
CASSFLAGGSNEQFF
>TRBD2|TRBV4-2|many|TRBJ2-2
TGTGCCAGCAGCCATGAGGCGGGGGGGACCGGGGAGCTGTTTTTT
CASSHEAGGTGELFF
>TRBD2|TRBV12-3/TRBV12-4|many|TRBJ2-3
TGTGCCAGCAGCGCCTATGGACTAGTGATTAAAGATACGCAGTATTTT
CASSAYGLVIKDTQYF
>TRBD2|TRBV5-1|few|TRBJ2-1
TGCGCCAGCAGCTTAAGTCGGGCTAGCGGCTATGAGCAGTTCTTC
CASSLSRASGYEQFF
>.|TRBV6-2/TRBV6-3|many|TRBJ2-7
TGTGCCAGCAGTCTACGAAGCGGGCTCAGCTCCTACGAGCAGTACTTC
CASSLRSGLSSYEQYF
>.|TRBV28|many|TRBJ1-2
TGTGCCAGCAGTTTATCTGCTGTCTATGGCTACACCTTC
CASSLSAVYGYTF
>.|TRBV11-2|.|TRBJ1-6
TGTGCCAGCAGCTTTTCAGGGAATTCACCCCTCCACTTT
CASSFSGNSPLHF
>.|TRBV6-1|.|TRBJ2-1
TGTGCCAGCAGTGAAATAATGACAGTAAACAATGAGCAGTTCTTC
CASSEIMTVNNEQFF
>.|TRBV3-1|many|TRBJ1-4
TGTGCCAGCAGCGACTCCGACGGACTCACGGGAAAACTGTTTTTT
CASSDSDGLTGKLFF
>TRBD1|TRBV10-3|few|TRBJ1-5
TGTGCCATCAGTGGGACAGGGAGGAGCAATCAGCCCCAGCATTTT
CAISGTGRSNQPQHF
>.|TRBV3-1|many|TRBJ1-5
TGTGCCAGCAGCCTATCCGGGACGGGGAATCAGCCCCAGCATTTT
CASSLSGTGNQPQHF
>.|TRBV28|.|TRBJ2-2
TGTGTCAGCAGCTTGATTAGGGCTTTTGTCGGGGAGCTGTTTTTT
CVSSLIRAFVGELFF